The 5 T cell receptor beta chains below all came from one sample that was sequenced in a study of blood T cell repertoires in COVID-19. Generated by immunoSEQ multiplex PCR, the TCRdb table keeps only in-frame clones and is missing some. The profile shows 140,000 or so clones, more than 60% of them singletons. The sample taken for sequencing was peripheral blood. These receptors all stem from a woman aged 55 to 70 with acute or convalescent COVID-19.

J is TRBJ2-7 and V is TRBV27, with 11 nucleotides matching TRBD1. In germline, CDR1 is MNHEY, CDR2 SMNVEV (reference sequence). J lost 12 bases, V lost 5 bases, and 3 bases had no gene match. CDR3 length: 11 amino acids. CDR3 loop: CASSKGQGAYF. CDR3 bases: TGTGCCAGCAGTAAAGGACAGGGGGCGTACTTC.

This clone has a handful of counts. The chain joins TRBV6-2 or TRBV6-3 to TRBJ2-2; D is perhaps TRBD1 (5 bases). The germline V and J ends were trimmed by 5 bases and 2 bases, with 15 bases remaining between them. The CDR3 totals 16 residues. Germline lookup yields CDR1 MNHEY and CDR2 SVGEGT. CDR3 sequence reads: CASSHLRQLNTGELFF. The CDR3 DNA is TGTGCCAGCAGTCACCTAAGACAGCTTAACACCGGGGAGCTGTTTTTT.

This chain connects TRBV27 to TRBJ1-6, with D unresolved. The CDR3 is 13 amino acids. Germline V gene data show CDR1 as MNHEY and CDR2 as SMNVEV (reference sequence). Trimming removed 7 bases at V and 7 bases at J, with 11 bases between. CDR3 residues: CASTYGRNSPLHF. The CDR3 DNA reads TGTGCCAGCACCTATGGGAGAAATTCACCCCTCCACTTT.

The gene calls are TRBV18 and TRBJ2-1; D ambiguous. Germline V gives CDR1 KGHSH, CDR2 LQKENI. Trimming took 3 bases from V and 5 from J, leaving 5 bases between them. The CDR3 extends over 12 amino acids. The CDR3 loop is CASSPYNNEQFF. CDR3 DNA sequence: TGTGCCAGCTCACCGTACAACAATGAGCAGTTCTTC.

The chain joins TRBV11-2 to TRBJ2-7, with TRBD2 matching 7 bases. The CDR3 sequence is 14 residues long. V shed 5 bases and J 7 bases; nucleotides not matched to a gene: 11. The V gene's germline CDR1 is SGHAT and CDR2 FQNNGV. CDR3 region: CASSVASGWREQYF. The CDR3, as DNA: TGTGCCAGCAGCGTAGCTAGCGGTTGGAGAGAGCAGTACTTC.